Listed below are T cell receptor beta chains from one sample, sequenced in a study of response to subunit inactivated influenza vaccine. TCRdb used MiXCR to reprocess the RT-PCR reads, holding one entry per CDR3 protein. Of about 310,000 distinct CDR3 sequences listed, roughly a fifth were seen once; the top ten hold roughly a tenth. The sequencing here drew on PBMCs from blood, taken 21 months after vaccination. The receptors originated from a man aged 50 to 69 who received an inactivated influenza vaccine. Both conserved end residues are part of each CDR3.

J gene,V gene,CDR3 protein
TRBJ2-3,TRBV9,CASSVLTADTQYF
TRBJ1-4,TRBV20-1,CSALHATNEKLFF
TRBJ1-5,TRBV2,CASRTVQGNNQPQHF
TRBJ2-7,TRBV12-3/TRBV12-4,CASSLSGFPSYEQYF
TRBJ1-6,TRBV20-1,CSARQNNSPLHF
TRBJ1-1,TRBV18,CASSPPGRVAEAFF
TRBJ1-4,TRBV5-1,CASSLGQGDEKLFF
TRBJ2-3,TRBV28,CASSRSGSGADTQYF
TRBJ1-5,TRBV5-5,CASSQGGYQPQHF
TRBJ1-1,TRBV5-6,CASSLVGSGRTTEAFF
TRBJ2-3,TRBV19,CASSIVQTGDTDTQYF
TRBJ1-5,TRBV6-1,CASSNAQGNQPQHF
TRBJ1-3,TRBV6-1,CASSLRKFGNTIYF
TRBJ2-7,TRBV29-1,CSVGFRLAGGGEQYF
TRBJ1-5,TRBV20-1,CSARGGALGYSNQPQHF
TRBJ1-4,TRBV20-1,CSARSTPDSTTVKLFF
TRBJ1-5,TRBV28,CASSLMDTSSNQPQHF
TRBJ1-6,TRBV12-3/TRBV12-4,CASDRGRGRYNSPLHF
TRBJ2-7,TRBV28,CASRELAGVSYEQYF
TRBJ2-3,TRBV4-3,CASSQGGRVLTDTQYF
TRBJ1-2,TRBV12-3/TRBV12-4,CASSPDSARSYGYTF
TRBJ2-4,TRBV3-1,CASSRTSGGAGNIQYF
TRBJ2-7,TRBV6-1,CATTGLAGDEQYF
TRBJ2-3,TRBV7-9,CASSPVGLAAGTDTQYF
TRBJ1-1,TRBV20-1,CSASQGVGRGAFF
TRBJ2-7,TRBV30,CAWKRKGGRVNEQYF
TRBJ1-1,TRBV5-6,CASSQAGGPGDTEAFF
TRBJ2-1,TRBV5-1,CASSLAAVRTYEQFF
TRBJ1-6,TRBV12-3/TRBV12-4,CASSPGTVRSYNSPLHF
TRBJ2-3,TRBV5-4,CASSQGLASADTQYF
TRBJ2-7,TRBV20-1,CSARDFSGSYEQYF
TRBJ1-5,TRBV19,CASQGQGAFPYSSNQPQHF
TRBJ2-1,TRBV20-1,CSAEEIAGGQGNEQFF
TRBJ2-1,TRBV6-2/TRBV6-3,CASIAGGSPWDEQFF
TRBJ1-2,TRBV20-1,CIGGDDYGYTF
TRBJ2-1,TRBV20-1,CSPFGGGSSYNEQFF
TRBJ1-2,TRBV12-3/TRBV12-4,CASSPTDRPSRGYTF
TRBJ1-4,TRBV5-1,CASSRAGAATNEKLFF
TRBJ2-7,TRBV10-3,CATSRDLSYEQYF
TRBJ1-5,TRBV15,CATSSFPGQSNQPQHF
TRBJ2-7,TRBV7-2,CASSLVSTGGSYEQYF
TRBJ1-1,TRBV11-1,CASSLADSRNTEAFF
TRBJ2-7,TRBV6-2/TRBV6-3,CASSYAGYSYEQYF
TRBJ2-4,TRBV24-1,CATSDAVEGGIQYF
TRBJ1-2,TRBV6-2/TRBV6-3,CASLGTVYGYTF
TRBJ2-7,TRBV28,CASISGSLRSYEQYF
TRBJ1-5,TRBV6-2/TRBV6-3,CASSSGQGVGQPQHF
TRBJ1-1,TRBV11-2,CASSPRTGWTEAFF
TRBJ2-4,TRBV18,CASSRDKDSWSNIQYF
TRBJ2-7,TRBV15,CATSSLAVSYEQYF